This passage covers 6 T cell receptor beta chains from one sample sequenced in a study of blood T cell repertoires in COVID-19. TCRdb's copy holds only in-frame clones and misses some; the assay was immunoSEQ multiplex PCR. The sample holds roughly 110,000 clones, roughly 86% seen once. Sample: peripheral blood. The receptor source for this set is a man aged 40-55 years with acute or convalescent COVID-19.

This sequence joins TRBV12-3 or TRBV12-4 and TRBJ2-1; maybe TRBD1 (6 bases). Trimming cost V 6 bases and J 4 bases, with 10 bases left between them. The CDR3 is 13 residues long. CDR3 sequence: CASSWTAYNEQFF. DNA for the CDR3: TGTGCCAGCAGCTGGACAGCTTACAATGAGCAGTTCTTC.

The sample holds one count of this clone. The J gene is TRBJ1-1, the V gene TRBV3-1 (or the pseudogene TRBV3-2), with 11 bases matching TRBD1. The CDR3 is made up of 17 amino acids. V trimming: 4 bases; J trimming: 5 bases; junction bases outside the gene matches: 12. The germline V gene encodes CDR1 LGHDT and CDR2 YNNKEL (reference sequence). The CDR3 region is CASSLRTGGKRCTEAFF. The CDR3 DNA reads as TGTGCCAGCAGCCTGAGGACAGGGGGCAAGAGATGTACTGAAGCTTTCTTT.

J is TRBJ1-1 and V is TRBV10-3; D possibly corresponds to TRBD1 (6 bases). The length of the CDR3 is 14 residues. Germline-derived CDR1 and CDR2 are ENHRY and SYGVKD. Trimming pared 10 bases from V and 2 bases from J, leaving 17 bases between. CDR3 sequence: CATGGDTRNTEAFF. The CDR3 coding sequence is TGTGCCACCGGGGGGGACACAAGAAACACTGAAGCTTTCTTT.

The chain carries TRBV5-1 and TRBJ2-2; the match to TRBD2 covers 10 bases. V trimming: 0 bases; J trimming: 6 bases; junction bases outside the gene matches: 8. The germline V gene encodes CDR1 SGHRS and CDR2 YFSETQ. The CDR3 length is 17 residues. CDR3 loop: CASSLALAGALAGELFF. For the CDR3, the DNA is TGCGCCAGCAGCTTGGCTCTAGCGGGAGCTTTAGCCGGGGAGCTGTTTTTT.

This clone was recorded only once. The chain employs TRBV4-3 and TRBJ1-6; 8 bases are shared with TRBD1. Germline V lookup: CDR1 LGHNA, CDR2 YSLEER. The CDR3 is 14 residues long. V lost 6 bases and J lost 8; bases outside the gene matches: 6. The CDR3 nucleotides read TGCGCCAGCAGTAGGGACAGGCTCGATTCACCCCTCCACTTT. It encodes CASSRDRLDSPLHF.

The V call is TRBV6-6, the J call TRBJ2-3; TRBD1 aligns across 8 bases. The V segment lost 5 bases and the J segment 6 bases; nucleotides outside the gene matches: 10. This CDR3 spans 15 amino acids. The germline gives CDR1 MNHNY, CDR2 SVGAGI (reference sequence). The CDR3 DNA reads as TGTGCCAGCAGTCGAAACAGGGGGGAGACGGATACGCAGTATTTT. It is translated as CASSRNRGETDTQYF.